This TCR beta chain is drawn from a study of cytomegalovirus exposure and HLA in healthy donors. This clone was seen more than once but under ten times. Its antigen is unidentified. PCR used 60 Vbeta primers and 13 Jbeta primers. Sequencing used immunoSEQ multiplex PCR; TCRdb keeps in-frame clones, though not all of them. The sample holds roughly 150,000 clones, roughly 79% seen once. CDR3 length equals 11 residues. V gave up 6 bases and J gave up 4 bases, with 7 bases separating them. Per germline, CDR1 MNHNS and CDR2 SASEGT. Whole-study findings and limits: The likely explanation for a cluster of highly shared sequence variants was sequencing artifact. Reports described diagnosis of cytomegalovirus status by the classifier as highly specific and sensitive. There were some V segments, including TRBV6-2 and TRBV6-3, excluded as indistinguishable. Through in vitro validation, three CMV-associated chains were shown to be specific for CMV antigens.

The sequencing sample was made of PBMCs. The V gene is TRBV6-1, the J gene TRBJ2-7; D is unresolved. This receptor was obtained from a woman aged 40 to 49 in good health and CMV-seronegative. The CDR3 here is CASRGEYEQYF. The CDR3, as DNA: TGTGCCAGCAGGGGCGAATACGAGCAGTACTTC.